A selection of T cell receptor beta chains follows, all from one sample in a study of cytomegalovirus exposure and HLA in healthy donors. TCRdb's copy holds only in-frame clones and misses some; the assay was immunoSEQ multiplex PCR. The sample records about 180,000 clones, roughly 80% being singletons. The specimen sequenced was PBMCs. These receptor sequences come from a woman in her forties or fifties in good health and CMV-seronegative. Each CDR3 is given with its conserved first and last residue. A D gene is named only where the DNA matches it firmly. Expanded clones get a size class; other rows say once, few or many, or leave the size out.

clone_size d_call j_call v_call cdr3_aa cdr3_nt
- - TRBJ1-5 TRBV27 CASSLGGPAYQPQHF TGTGCCAGCAGTTTAGGGGGCCCCGCTTATCAGCCCCAGCATTTT
- - TRBJ1-6 TRBV10-3 CAISVGGSSYNSPLHF TGTGCCATCAGTGTCGGGGGGAGCTCCTATAATTCACCCCTCCACTTT
- - TRBJ2-1 TRBV7-2 CASSLDQGSYNEQFF TGTGCCAGCAGCTTAGATCAGGGGTCCTACAATGAGCAGTTCTTC
- TRBD2 TRBJ2-3 TRBV19 CASRQTSGVRGDTQYF TGTGCCAGTAGACAAACTAGCGGGGTGAGGGGGGATACGCAGTATTTT
- - TRBJ1-1 TRBV18 CASSPQRQLNTEAFF TGTGCCAGCTCACCACAACGACAGCTGAACACTGAAGCTTTCTTT
- - TRBJ1-4 TRBV18 CASSPQGLVGEKLFF TGTGCCAGCTCACCCCAGGGGCTGGTTGGTGAAAAACTGTTTTTT
- - TRBJ1-3 TRBV9 CASSVNQGYSGNTIYF TGTGCCAGCAGCGTAAACCAGGGGTACTCTGGAAACACCATATATTTT
- TRBD1 TRBJ1-5 TRBV27 CASSLRDRQGDPNQPQHF TGTGCCAGCAGTTTACGGGATAGACAGGGTGACCCCAATCAGCCCCAGCATTTT
- TRBD2 TRBJ2-1 TRBV10-1 CASSSSGRADEQFF TGCGCCAGCAGTTCTAGCGGGAGGGCCGATGAGCAGTTCTTC
- TRBD1 TRBJ2-7 TRBV6-5 CASSYEGASSYEQYF TGTGCCAGCAGTTACGAGGGGGCTTCTTCCTACGAGCAGTACTTC
- - TRBJ1-2 TRBV9 CASSVPSVDGGGYTF TGTGCCAGCAGCGTTCCCTCCGTTGACGGCGGTGGCTACACCTTC
few - TRBJ1-1 TRBV18 CASSPPGGITAFF TGTGCCAGCTCACCCCCGGGAGGGATTACGGCTTTCTTT
- - TRBJ1-1 TRBV5-1 CASSLGAAAGAFF TGCGCCAGCAGCTTGGGCGCGGCGGCCGGGGCTTTCTTT
few - TRBJ1-1 TRBV6-5 CASSYFPREHTEAFF TGTGCCAGCAGTTACTTTCCCAGGGAACACACTGAAGCTTTCTTT
- TRBD1 TRBJ1-4 TRBV7-9 CASSLGVRDSYEKLFF TGTGCCAGCAGCTTAGGAGTTCGGGACAGTTATGAAAAACTGTTTTTT
- TRBD2 TRBJ2-7 TRBV5-4 CASSLLSSGTYEQYF TGTGCCAGCAGCTTGTTGTCTAGCGGCACCTACGAGCAGTACTTC
- - TRBJ2-3 TRBV4-2 CASSQAPSPIAELGDTQYF TGTGCCAGCAGCCAGGCCCCCTCCCCCATAGCGGAGCTGGGAGATACGCAGTATTTT
- TRBD2 TRBJ2-7 TRBV27 CASSATSGGLTLYEQYF TGTGCCAGCAGCGCCACTAGCGGGGGCCTAACTCTATACGAGCAGTACTTC
once TRBD1 TRBJ1-2 TRBV27 CASSATTPGQGGFYGYTF TGTGCCAGCAGTGCCACGACTCCGGGACAGGGGGGTTTCTATGGCTACACCTTC
- - TRBJ2-6 TRBV27 CASSFTGRTPGANVLTF TGTGCCAGCAGTTTCACAGGGAGAACTCCCGGGGCCAACGTCCTGACTTTC
- - TRBJ2-7 TRBV5-4 CASSRHPEYEQYF TGTGCCAGCAGCCGCCACCCCGAGTACGAGCAGTACTTC
- - TRBJ2-1 TRBV28 CASAEEPGAGNEQFF TGTGCCAGCGCGGAGGAGCCAGGGGCAGGCAATGAGCAGTTCTTC
- TRBD1 TRBJ2-7 TRBV13 CASSPRQGLYEQYF TGTGCCAGCAGCCCAAGACAGGGCCTCTACGAGCAGTACTTC
- TRBD2 TRBJ2-1 TRBV7-2 CASSVGSGRGSYNEQFF TGTGCCAGCAGCGTCGGTAGCGGGAGAGGCTCCTACAATGAGCAGTTCTTC
- TRBD1 TRBJ1-2 TRBV30 CAWTQSTGSRGYTF TGTGCCTGGACCCAATCGACAGGGTCAAGGGGCTACACCTTC
- - TRBJ2-7 TRBV5-4 CASSLDRVYEQYF TGTGCCAGCAGCTTGGACAGGGTCTACGAGCAGTACTTC
- - TRBJ2-3 TRBV9 CASSVRSGLLDTQYF TGTGCCAGCAGCGTCAGGAGCGGGCTCCTGGATACGCAGTATTTT
- TRBD1 TRBJ2-3 TRBV27 CASSPGGMLRDTQYF TGTGCCAGCAGTCCAGGGGGAATGCTTCGAGATACGCAGTATTTT
- - TRBJ1-4 TRBV30 CAWSPGATNEKLFF TGTGCCTGGAGTCCGGGGGCAACTAATGAAAAACTGTTTTTT
- - TRBJ2-1 TRBV4-3 CASSHRLMGRDLNEQFF TGCGCCAGCAGCCACCGACTCATGGGGCGGGACCTGAATGAGCAGTTCTTC
- - TRBJ2-5 TRBV7-7 CASSLGLETQYF TGTGCTAGCAGCTTAGGGCTTGAGACCCAGTACTTC
- - TRBJ1-2 TRBV29-1 CSVDPSYGYTF TGCAGCGTTGATCCTTCCTATGGTTACACCTTC
- - TRBJ2-2 TRBV6-4 CASSADLNTGELFF TGTGCCAGCAGTGCAGACTTGAACACCGGGGAGCTGTTTTTT
- - TRBJ2-1 TRBV21-1 CASSKFTGQASGEQFF TGTGCCAGCAGCAAATTCACAGGACAGGCCTCCGGTGAGCAGTTCTTC
few - TRBJ2-1 TRBV11-3 CASSQDTSSSNEQFF TGTGCCAGCAGCCAAGACACTAGTAGTAGCAATGAGCAGTTCTTC
- TRBD1 TRBJ2-5 TRBV7-9 CASSLIQGAIETQYF TGTGCCAGCAGCTTAATCCAGGGGGCTATAGAGACCCAGTACTTC
- - TRBJ2-5 TRBV27 CASSLIGMETQYF TGTGCCAGCAGTTTAATCGGGATGGAGACCCAGTACTTC
- - TRBJ1-6 TRBV10-1 CASSESQGMNSPLHF TGCGCCAGCAGTGAGTCGCAGGGGATGAATTCACCCCTCCACTTT
- TRBD1 TRBJ2-1 TRBV15 CATSRVPGQGQVFYNEQFF TGTGCCACCAGCAGAGTTCCGGGACAGGGGCAAGTTTTTTACAATGAGCAGTTCTTC
- TRBD1 TRBJ2-3 TRBV7-9 CASRRPGGISDTQYF TGTGCCAGCAGGCGGCCAGGGGGCATATCAGATACGCAGTATTTT
- - TRBJ1-5 TRBV6-1 CASRVGGSNQPQHF TGTGCCAGCAGGGTGGGGGGAAGCAATCAGCCCCAGCATTTT
- TRBD2 TRBJ2-1 TRBV15 CATSRDKVSGRHNEQFF TGTGCCACCAGCAGAGATAAGGTTAGCGGGAGGCACAATGAGCAGTTCTTC